This record covers a single TCR beta chain. Its antigen is unknown. Base qualities were left out, and no much larger clone turns up one base away. Separate from the approximately 690-subject first cohort, the validation cohort of 90 to 150 subjects was the group to which the donors belonged. The data were obtained in a study of cytomegalovirus exposure and HLA in healthy donors (dated 2017 in TCRdb). Looking at the study overall: According to a later analysis, one platform produced both the roughly 110 validation repertoires and the 700 or so repertoires of the first cohort. The study was designed to test whether signatures of past pathogen exposure could be identified by cataloging public T cell receptors. In addition to the first cohort of 666 subjects, a separate validation cohort of about 120 different subjects was used. The study combined high-throughput TCR immunosequencing, statistical association of individual TCRs with disease status, and machine learning to predict cytomegalovirus infection status.

To prepare the library, the immunoSEQ multiplex PCR assay was applied. The paper's data handling went like this. A statistical classification framework was built to diagnose cytomegalovirus status from the catalog of TCR beta chain sequences. The source is immuneACCESS, and TCRdb retained only in-frame sequences with V and J called. Part of the clones is not carried over; for the studies checked, unresolved V genes explain less than half of this, and the remainder is unexplained. V and J calls and clone size are as listed in that table; D and trimming were resolved from the DNA. The sample records over 45,000 clones, roughly 90% of which are singletons. More than 1% of the sample is in the top ten clones. Here is what the overall study found, with its caveats: The validation cohort had no HLA typing available for a later analysis, so co-occurrence within that cohort was assessed over all 130 or so repertoires. The study listed around 160 TCR beta chains as associated with cytomegalovirus. Subsequent analysis determined that TCRs grouped into clusters in the first cohort also showed a tendency toward co-occurrence across the 120 or so validation repertoires, and 94% of cluster scores exceeded 0. Most TCR sequences were seen in very few donors, while some public TCRs were found in many individuals. In vitro tests confirmed that a few of the cytomegalovirus-associated TCR beta chains recognize cytomegalovirus antigens. The classifier was reported to diagnose cytomegalovirus status with high specificity and sensitivity in both the original and validation cohorts. The authors suggested that the approach could potentially be extended to other disease states and immunological phenotypes.

Per the germline V gene (reference sequence), MNHNY is the CDR1 and SVGAGI is the CDR2. From cysteine to phenylalanine, the CDR3 is 15 amino acids long. The entry retains the CDR3 DNA only, 45 bases that are in frame from base 1. Germline trimming: 2 bases from V, 4 bases from J; junction bases outside gene matches: 7. This sequence was found in a man aged 18 to 30 in good health and CMV-seronegative. Recombination joined TRBV6-6 with TRBJ1-2; the central 7 bases match TRBD1. The sequenced material came from PBMCs. The CDR3 sequence is CASSYNGQATYGYTF. At the DNA level, the sequence is TGTGCCAGCAGTTACAACGGACAGGCGACCTATGGCTACACCTTC.